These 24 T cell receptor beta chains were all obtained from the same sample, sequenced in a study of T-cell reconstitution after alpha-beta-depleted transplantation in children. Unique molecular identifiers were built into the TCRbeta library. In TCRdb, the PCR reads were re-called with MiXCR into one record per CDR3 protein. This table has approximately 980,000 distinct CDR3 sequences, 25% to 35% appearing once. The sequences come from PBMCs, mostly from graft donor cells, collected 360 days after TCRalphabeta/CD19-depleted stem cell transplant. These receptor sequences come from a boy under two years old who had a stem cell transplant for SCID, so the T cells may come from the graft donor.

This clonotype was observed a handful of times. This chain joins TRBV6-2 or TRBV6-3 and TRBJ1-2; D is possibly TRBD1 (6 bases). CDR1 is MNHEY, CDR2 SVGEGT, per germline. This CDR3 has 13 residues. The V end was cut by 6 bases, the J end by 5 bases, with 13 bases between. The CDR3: CASSLRDIYGYTF. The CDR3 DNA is TGTGCCAGCAGCCTTCGGGACATATATGGCTACACCTTC.

The DNA of the CDR3 is TGTGCCAGCAGTGGGGGTAGCCGCTACGAGCAGTACTTC. Its translation is CASSGGSRYEQYF. The chain employs TRBV25-1 and TRBJ2-7; D is ambiguous. This CDR3 comprises 13 residues. Per the germline V gene, CDR1 is MGHDK and CDR2 is SYGVNS. With 4 bases removed from V and 3 bases from J, the gap between germline ends came to 10 bases.

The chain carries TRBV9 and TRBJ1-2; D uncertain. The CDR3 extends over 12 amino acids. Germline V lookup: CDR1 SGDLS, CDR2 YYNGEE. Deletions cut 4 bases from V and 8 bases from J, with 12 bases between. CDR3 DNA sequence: TGTGCCAGCAGCTCCCGGACGGAGGGCTACACCTTC. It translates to CASSSRTEGYTF.

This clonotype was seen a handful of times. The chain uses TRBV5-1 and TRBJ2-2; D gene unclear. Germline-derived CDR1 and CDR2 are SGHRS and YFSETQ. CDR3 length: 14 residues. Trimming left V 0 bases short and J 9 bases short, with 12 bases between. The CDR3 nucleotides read TGCGCCAGCAGCTTGGTCGGAGAAGTAAGGGAGCTGTTTTTT. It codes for CASSLVGEVRELFF.

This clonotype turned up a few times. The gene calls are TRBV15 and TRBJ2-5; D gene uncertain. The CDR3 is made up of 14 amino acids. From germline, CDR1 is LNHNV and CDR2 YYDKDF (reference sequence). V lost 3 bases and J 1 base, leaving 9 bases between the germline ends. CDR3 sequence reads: CATSRTRIQETQYF. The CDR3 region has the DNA TGTGCCACCAGCAGGACCAGGATCCAAGAGACCCAGTACTTC.

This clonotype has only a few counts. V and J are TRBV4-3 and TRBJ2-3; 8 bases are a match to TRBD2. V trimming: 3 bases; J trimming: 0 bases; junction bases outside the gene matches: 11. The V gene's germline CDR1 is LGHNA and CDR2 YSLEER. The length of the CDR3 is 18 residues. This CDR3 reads CASSHVTGGNTSTDTQYF. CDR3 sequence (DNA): TGCGCCAGCAGCCATGTGACGGGGGGGAACACTAGCACAGATACGCAGTATTTT.

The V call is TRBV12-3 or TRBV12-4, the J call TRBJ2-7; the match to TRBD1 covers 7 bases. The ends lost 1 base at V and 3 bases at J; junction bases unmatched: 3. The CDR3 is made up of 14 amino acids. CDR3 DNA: TGTGCCAGCAGTTTAGAGGGGGCGGGCTACGAGCAGTACTTC. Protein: CASSLEGAGYEQYF.

Here the CDR3 DNA reads TGTGCCAGCAGCCTCTGGGAGGACAGGGATCAAGGCGGGGAGCTGTTTTTT. This codes for CASSLWEDRDQGGELFF. V gene TRBV6-1 combines with J gene TRBJ2-2; TRBD1 matches 8 bases. Germline V gene data show CDR1 as MNHNS and CDR2 as SASEGT. There are 17 residues in the CDR3. V was pared by 6 bases and J by 7 bases, with 16 bases of the junction left unmatched.

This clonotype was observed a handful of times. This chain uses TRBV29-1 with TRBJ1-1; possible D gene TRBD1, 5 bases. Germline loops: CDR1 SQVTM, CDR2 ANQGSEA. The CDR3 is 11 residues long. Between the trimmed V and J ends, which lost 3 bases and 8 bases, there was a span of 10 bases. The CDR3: CSVDRGVEAFF. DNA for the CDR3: TGCAGCGTTGACCGAGGGGTCGAAGCTTTCTTT.

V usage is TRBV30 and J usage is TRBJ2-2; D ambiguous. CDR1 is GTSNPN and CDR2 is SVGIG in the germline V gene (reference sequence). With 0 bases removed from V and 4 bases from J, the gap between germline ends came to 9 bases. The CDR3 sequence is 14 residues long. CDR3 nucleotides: TGTGCCTGGAGTGTGAGATCCTTCACCGGGGAGCTGTTTTTT. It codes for CAWSVRSFTGELFF.

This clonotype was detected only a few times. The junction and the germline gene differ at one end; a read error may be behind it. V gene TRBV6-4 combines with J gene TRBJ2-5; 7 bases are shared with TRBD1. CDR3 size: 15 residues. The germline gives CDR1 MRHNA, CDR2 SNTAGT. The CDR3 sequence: CASSDFSGQKGLEEF. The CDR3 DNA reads TGTGCCAGCAGTGACTTTTCGGGACAGAAGGGCTTGGAGGAATTC.

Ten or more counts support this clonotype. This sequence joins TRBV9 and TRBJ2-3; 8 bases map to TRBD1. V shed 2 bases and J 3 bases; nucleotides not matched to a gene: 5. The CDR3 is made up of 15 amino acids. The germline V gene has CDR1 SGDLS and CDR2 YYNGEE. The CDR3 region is CASSVQGAGTDTQYF. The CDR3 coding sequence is TGTGCCAGCAGCGTCCAGGGGGCCGGGACAGATACGCAGTATTTT.

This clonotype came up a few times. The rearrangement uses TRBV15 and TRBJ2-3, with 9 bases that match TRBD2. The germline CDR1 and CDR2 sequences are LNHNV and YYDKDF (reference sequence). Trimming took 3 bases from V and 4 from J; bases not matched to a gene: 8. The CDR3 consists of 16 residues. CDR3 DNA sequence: TGTGCCACCAGCAGGAGAAGCGGGGGGCGTGCAGATACGCAGTATTTT. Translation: CATSRRSGGRADTQYF.

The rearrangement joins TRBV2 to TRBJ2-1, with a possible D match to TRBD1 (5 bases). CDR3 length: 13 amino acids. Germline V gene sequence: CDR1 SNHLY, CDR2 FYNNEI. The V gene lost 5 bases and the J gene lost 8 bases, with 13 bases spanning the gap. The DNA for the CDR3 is TGTGCCAGCAGTCTTCTAGGGGTTGATGAGCAGTTCTTC. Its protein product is CASSLLGVDEQFF.

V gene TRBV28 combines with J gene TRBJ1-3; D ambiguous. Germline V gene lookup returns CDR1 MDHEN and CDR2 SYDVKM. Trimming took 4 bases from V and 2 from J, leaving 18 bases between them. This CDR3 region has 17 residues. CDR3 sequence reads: CASSSLISRAAGNTIYF. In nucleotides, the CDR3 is TGTGCCAGCAGTTCCCTTATTAGCCGGGCTGCTGGAAACACCATATATTTT.

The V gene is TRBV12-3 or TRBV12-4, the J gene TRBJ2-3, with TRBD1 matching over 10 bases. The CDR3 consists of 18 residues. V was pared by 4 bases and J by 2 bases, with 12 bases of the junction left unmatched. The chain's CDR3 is CASSSPPGQGTFTDTQYF. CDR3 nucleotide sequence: TGTGCCAGCAGTTCTCCGCCGGGACAGGGGACTTTCACAGATACGCAGTATTTT.

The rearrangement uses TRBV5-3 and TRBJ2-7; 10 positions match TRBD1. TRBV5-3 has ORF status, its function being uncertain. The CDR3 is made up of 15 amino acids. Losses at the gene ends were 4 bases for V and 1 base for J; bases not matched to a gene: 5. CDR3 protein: CARSRRTGGSYEQYF. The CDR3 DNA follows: TGTGCCAGAAGCCGACGGACAGGGGGATCCTACGAGCAGTACTTC.

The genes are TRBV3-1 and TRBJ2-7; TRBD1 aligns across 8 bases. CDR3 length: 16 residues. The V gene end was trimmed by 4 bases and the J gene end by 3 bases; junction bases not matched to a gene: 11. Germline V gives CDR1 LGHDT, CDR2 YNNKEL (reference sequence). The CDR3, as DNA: TGTGCCAGCAGCCTTCACGGCCGGACAGGGTTCTACGAGCAGTACTTC. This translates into CASSLHGRTGFYEQYF.

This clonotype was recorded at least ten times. The CDR3 is CASSTSRDSYEQYF. The CDR3, as DNA: TGTGCCAGCAGCACTTCCAGGGACTCCTACGAGCAGTACTTC. The rearrangement links TRBV7-2 to TRBJ2-7, with D possibly TRBD1 on 5 matching bases. CDR1 is SGHTA, CDR2 FQGNSA, per germline. The germline V and J ends were trimmed by 5 bases and 0 bases, with 11 bases remaining between them. The CDR3 has 14 residues.

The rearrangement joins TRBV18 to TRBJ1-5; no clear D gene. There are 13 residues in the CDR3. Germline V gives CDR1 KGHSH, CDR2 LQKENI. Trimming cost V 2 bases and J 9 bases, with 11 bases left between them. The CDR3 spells CASSPASTGPQHF. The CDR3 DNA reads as TGTGCCAGCTCACCAGCCTCGACTGGGCCCCAGCATTTT. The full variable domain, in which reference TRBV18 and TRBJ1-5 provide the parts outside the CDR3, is NAGVMQNPRHLVRRRGQEARLRCSPMKGHSHVYWYRQLPEEGLKFMVYLQKENIIDESGMPKERFSAEFPKEGPSILRIQQVVRGDSAAYFCASSPASTGPQHFGDGTRLSIL.

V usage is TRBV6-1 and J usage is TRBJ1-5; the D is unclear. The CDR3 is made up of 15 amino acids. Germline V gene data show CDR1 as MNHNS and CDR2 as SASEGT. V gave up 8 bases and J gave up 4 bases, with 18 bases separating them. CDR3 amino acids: CASPPEVRGNQPQHF. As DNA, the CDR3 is TGTGCCAGCCCCCCGGAGGTCCGTGGGAATCAGCCCCAGCATTTT.

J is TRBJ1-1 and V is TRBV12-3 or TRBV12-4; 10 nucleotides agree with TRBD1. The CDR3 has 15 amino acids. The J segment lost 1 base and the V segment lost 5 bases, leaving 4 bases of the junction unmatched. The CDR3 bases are TGTGCCAGCAGTACCCGACAGGGGGCGAACACTGAAGCTTTCTTT. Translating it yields CASSTRQGANTEAFF.

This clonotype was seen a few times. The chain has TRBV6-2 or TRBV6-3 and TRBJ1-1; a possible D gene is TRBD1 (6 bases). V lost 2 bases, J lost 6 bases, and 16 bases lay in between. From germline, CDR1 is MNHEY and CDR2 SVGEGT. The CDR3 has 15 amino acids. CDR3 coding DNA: TGTGCCAGCAGTTACCCCGTAACAGGGAGGCCTGAAGCTTTCTTT. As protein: CASSYPVTGRPEAFF.

CDR3 in amino acids: CASSEWGLVETQYF. CDR3 bases: TGTGCCAGCAGTGAATGGGGGCTAGTCGAGACCCAGTACTTC. The chain joins TRBV25-1 to TRBJ2-5, with D perhaps matching TRBD1 (6 bases). V lost 1 base and J lost 5, with 11 bases in between. This CDR3 is built from 14 residues. The germline V gene has CDR1 MGHDK and CDR2 SYGVNS.